Shown below are 13 T cell receptor beta chains from a single sample sequenced in a study of T cell repertoires in cytomegalovirus infection. TCRdb independently ran MiXCR on the reads; one entry per CDR3 protein. The data show 200,000 to 300,000 distinct CDR3 sequences, about 13% seen once. The sequenced sample was PBMCs. All receptors come from a human donor in good health (CMV status not recorded). Some clones in this sample may be carry-over from other donors' samples.

The chain carries TRBV7-9 and TRBJ2-7; no clear D. The CDR3 length is 14 residues. V gave up 5 bases and J gave up 6 bases, with 17 bases separating them. From germline, CDR1 is SEHNR and CDR2 FQNEAQ (reference sequence). Here the CDR3 DNA reads TGTGCCAGCAGCCCCTCTACAAAGGGTATCGAGCAGTACTTC. Translation: CASSPSTKGIEQYF.

This clonotype was seen repeatedly, ten times or more. This rearrangement joins TRBV13 to TRBJ1-3; possibly TRBD1 for D (6 bases). CDR1 is PRHDT, CDR2 FYEKMQ, per germline (reference sequence). V lost 3 bases to trimming and J lost 0 bases, with 18 bases between them. The CDR3 length is 18 residues. Here the CDR3 reads CASSFTGTIQPSGNTIYF. CDR3 nucleotide sequence: TGTGCCAGCAGCTTCACAGGGACGATTCAACCCTCTGGAAACACCATATATTTT.

The sample holds many counts of this clonotype. V gene TRBV7-2 combines with J gene TRBJ1-1, with D hard to call. V was pared by 5 bases and J by 6 bases, with 13 bases between. Germline CDR1 and CDR2: SGHTA and FQGNSA. The CDR3 covers 13 residues. The CDR3 protein is CASSLGRQSEAFF. In DNA, the CDR3 is TGTGCCAGCAGCCTCGGACGGCAATCTGAAGCTTTCTTT.

This clonotype was picked up many times. This chain links TRBV23-1 with TRBJ2-3, with 10 bases fitting TRBD1. TRBV23-1 carries the ORF label, with uncertain function. The CDR3 is 14 residues long. V shed 6 bases, J shed 3 bases, and the junction held 3 bases outside the gene matches. The CDR3 sequence: CASRDRGLTDTQYF. CDR3 sequence (DNA): TGCGCCAGCAGGGACAGGGGGTTAACAGATACGCAGTATTTT.

In its sample, this clonotype was seen many times. The chain combines TRBV7-2 with TRBJ2-1; TRBD2 might be the D (6 bases). This CDR3 has 14 amino acids. Germline V CDR1 and CDR2: SGHTA, FQGNSA. The ends were cut back, 1 base at V and 8 bases at J, with 12 bases in the middle. The CDR3 DNA is TGTGCCAGCAGCTTAGGGCGGGGACCATATGAGCAGTTCTTC. The encoded protein is CASSLGRGPYEQFF.

The chain carries TRBV20-1 and TRBJ2-5; D may be TRBD2 (5 bases). Looked up from germline, CDR1 is DFQATT and CDR2 is SNEGSKA (reference sequence). The CDR3 has 14 amino acids. Trimming cost V 3 bases and J 2 bases, with 13 bases left between them. CDR3 residues: CSASPPTGQETQYF. As DNA, the CDR3 is TGCAGTGCTAGTCCCCCAACGGGGCAAGAGACCCAGTACTTC.

This clonotype has at least ten counts. The V gene is TRBV5-1, the J gene TRBJ1-1, with D possibly being TRBD1 (6 bases). Germline-derived CDR1 and CDR2 are SGHRS and YFSETQ. The CDR3 contains 14 residues. The germline V and J ends were trimmed by 4 bases and 3 bases, with 13 bases remaining between them. The chain's CDR3 is CASSPQGGYTEAFF. CDR3 bases: TGCGCCAGCAGCCCACAGGGCGGGTACACTGAAGCTTTCTTT.

In this sample, this clonotype turned up a few times. This chain links TRBV6-2 or TRBV6-3 with TRBJ2-7, with 11 bases matching TRBD2. Germline CDR1 and CDR2: MNHEY and SVGEGT. This CDR3 is 15 amino acids long. The V gene end was trimmed by 6 bases and the J gene end by 5 bases; junction bases not matched to a gene: 9. The CDR3 bases are TGTGCCAGCAGACGATCCGGACTAGCGGGCCACGAGCAGTACTTC. This sequence encodes CASRRSGLAGHEQYF.

This clonotype appeared many times. The chain carries TRBV7-2 and TRBJ2-7, with D perhaps TRBD2 (5 bases). Germline-derived CDR1 and CDR2 are SGHTA and FQGNSA. Trimming removed 0 bases from V and 8 bases from J, with 14 bases in between. This CDR3 contains 14 residues. This chain's CDR3 is CASSLALGGEKQYF. For the CDR3, the DNA is TGTGCCAGCAGCTTAGCTCTTGGTGGGGAGAAGCAGTACTTC.

Many counts were recorded for this clonotype. The chain combines TRBV5-5 with TRBJ2-3; TRBD1 is a possible D gene (5 bases). V lost 4 bases to trimming and J lost 3 bases, with 12 bases between them. This CDR3 spans 14 amino acids. Per germline, CDR1 SGHKS and CDR2 YYEKEE (reference sequence). The DNA for the CDR3 is TGTGCCAGCAGCCGGACATCAGTAACAGATACGCAGTATTTT. Protein product: CASSRTSVTDTQYF.

This chain connects TRBV15 to TRBJ1-4, with TRBD1 matching over 10 bases. CDR1 is LNHNV and CDR2 is YYDKDF in the germline V gene (reference sequence). J lost 15 bases, V lost 8 bases, and 12 bases had no gene match. The CDR3 totals 13 residues. The CDR3 region has the DNA TGTGCCACCGGGTCAGCAGGACAGGGGGAATTGTTTTTT. Its translation is CATGSAGQGELFF.

This clonotype was recorded many times. J is TRBJ1-1 and V is TRBV4-2, with no clear D. The V end lost 3 bases, the J end lost 6 bases, and 8 bases lay between the germline ends. This CDR3 region has 12 residues. Germline-derived CDR1 and CDR2 are LGHNA and YNFKEQ. CDR3 bases: TGTGCCAGCAGCCAGGATTCCCCTGAAGCTTTCTTT. Translating gives CASSQDSPEAFF.

The sample holds many counts of this clonotype. This chain links TRBV5-5 with TRBJ2-7, with D possibly TRBD2 on 8 matching bases. The germline gives CDR1 SGHKS, CDR2 YYEKEE (reference sequence). The CDR3 is made up of 15 amino acids. Deletions cut 4 bases from V and 4 bases from J, with 18 bases between. CDR3 protein: CASSPRGGDRYEQYF. CDR3 nucleotide sequence: TGTGCCAGCAGCCCCCGGGGGGGGGACAGATACGAGCAGTACTTC.